This entry features one T cell receptor (beta chain) sequence. Amplification used 60 Vbeta primers and 13 Jbeta primers. The repertoire was sequenced with immunoSEQ multiplex PCR; TCRdb's copy has only in-frame clones and lacks some. The repertoire has 90,000 or so clones, around 70% of them found once; the top ten carry more than 12%. The V gene lost 3 bases and the J gene lost 4 bases, with 11 bases spanning the gap. Germline CDR1 is SGHDT and CDR2 is YYEEEE. The CDR3 is 15 amino acids. The sample comes from a study of cytomegalovirus exposure and HLA in healthy donors. Sequencing was carried out using PBMCs. The gene calls are TRBV5-6 and TRBJ2-6, with D possibly TRBD2 on 6 matching bases. The TCR originated in a woman aged 45-65 years in good health and CMV-seropositive. CDR3 sequence: CASSYRAGGANVLTF. DNA of the CDR3: TGTGCCAGCAGCTACCGCGCGGGAGGGGCCAACGTCCTGACTTTC. Variable domain in full (rest from reference TRBV5-6 and TRBJ2-6): DAGVTQSPTHLIKTRGQQVTLRCSPKSGHDTVSWYQQALGQGPQFIFQYYEEEERQRGNFPDRFSGHQFPNYSSELNVNALLLGDSALYLCASSYRAGGANVLTFGAGSRLTVL.